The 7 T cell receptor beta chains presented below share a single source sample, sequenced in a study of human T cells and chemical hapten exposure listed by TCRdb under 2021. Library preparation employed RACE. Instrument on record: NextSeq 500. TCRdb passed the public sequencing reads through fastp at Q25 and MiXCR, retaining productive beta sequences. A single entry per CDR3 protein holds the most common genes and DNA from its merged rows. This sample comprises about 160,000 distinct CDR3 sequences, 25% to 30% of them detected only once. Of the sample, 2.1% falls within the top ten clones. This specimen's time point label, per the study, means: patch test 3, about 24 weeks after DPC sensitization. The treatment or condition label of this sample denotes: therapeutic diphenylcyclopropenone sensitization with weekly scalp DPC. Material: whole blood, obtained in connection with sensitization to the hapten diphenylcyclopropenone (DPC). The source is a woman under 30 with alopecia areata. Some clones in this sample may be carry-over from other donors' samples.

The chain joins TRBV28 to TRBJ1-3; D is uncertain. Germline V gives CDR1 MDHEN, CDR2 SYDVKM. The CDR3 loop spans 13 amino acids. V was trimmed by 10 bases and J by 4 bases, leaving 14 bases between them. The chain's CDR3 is CATHVFWGNTIYF. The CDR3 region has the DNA TGTGCCACCCATGTGTTTTGGGGAAACACCATATATTTT.

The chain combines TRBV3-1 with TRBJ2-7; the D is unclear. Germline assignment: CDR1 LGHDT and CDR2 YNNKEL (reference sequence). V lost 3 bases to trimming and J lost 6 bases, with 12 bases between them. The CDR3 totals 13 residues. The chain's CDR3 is CASSQNRALEQYF. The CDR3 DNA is TGTGCCAGCAGCCAGAACCGAGCGCTCGAGCAGTACTTC.

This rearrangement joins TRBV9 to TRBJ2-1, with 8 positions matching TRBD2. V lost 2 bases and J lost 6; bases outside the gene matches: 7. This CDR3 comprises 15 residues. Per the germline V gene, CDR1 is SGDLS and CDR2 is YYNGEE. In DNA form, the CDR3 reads TGTGCCAGCAGCGTTAGCGGGAACCCCCTCAATGAGCAGTTCTTC. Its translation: CASSVSGNPLNEQFF.

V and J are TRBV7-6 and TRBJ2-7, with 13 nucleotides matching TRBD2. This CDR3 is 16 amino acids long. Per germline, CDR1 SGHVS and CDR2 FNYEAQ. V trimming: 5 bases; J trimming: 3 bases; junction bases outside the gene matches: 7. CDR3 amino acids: CASSPPTSGGYYEQYF. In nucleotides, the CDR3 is TGTGCCAGCAGCCCTCCGACTAGCGGGGGGTACTACGAGCAGTACTTC.

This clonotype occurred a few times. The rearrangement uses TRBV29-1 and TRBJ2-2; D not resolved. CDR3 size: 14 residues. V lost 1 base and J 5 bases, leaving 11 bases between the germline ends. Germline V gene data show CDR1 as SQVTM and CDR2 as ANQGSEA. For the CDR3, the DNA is TGCAGCGTTGAAGGGGGTTTCTCGACCGGGGAGCTGTTTTTT. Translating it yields CSVEGGFSTGELFF.

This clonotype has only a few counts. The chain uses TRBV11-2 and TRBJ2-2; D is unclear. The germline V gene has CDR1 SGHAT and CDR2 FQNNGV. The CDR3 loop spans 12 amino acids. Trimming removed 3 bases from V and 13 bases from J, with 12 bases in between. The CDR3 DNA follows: TGTGCCAGCAGCTTTGAACTTGGTGGGCTGTTTTTT. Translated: CASSFELGGLFF. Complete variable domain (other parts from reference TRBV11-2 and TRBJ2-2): EAGVAQSPRYKIIEKRQSVAFWCNPISGHATLYWYQQILGQGPKLLIQFQNNGVVDDSQLPKDRFSAERLKGVDSTLKIQPAKLEDSAVYLCASSFELGGLFFGEGSRLTVL.

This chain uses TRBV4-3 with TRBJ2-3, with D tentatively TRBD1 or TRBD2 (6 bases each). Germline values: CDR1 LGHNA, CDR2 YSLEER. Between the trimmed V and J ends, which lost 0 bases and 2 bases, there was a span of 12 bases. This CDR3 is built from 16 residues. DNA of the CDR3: TGCGCCAGCAGCCAAGATGGGGGGCCCACCACAGATACGCAGTATTTT. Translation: CASSQDGGPTTDTQYF.